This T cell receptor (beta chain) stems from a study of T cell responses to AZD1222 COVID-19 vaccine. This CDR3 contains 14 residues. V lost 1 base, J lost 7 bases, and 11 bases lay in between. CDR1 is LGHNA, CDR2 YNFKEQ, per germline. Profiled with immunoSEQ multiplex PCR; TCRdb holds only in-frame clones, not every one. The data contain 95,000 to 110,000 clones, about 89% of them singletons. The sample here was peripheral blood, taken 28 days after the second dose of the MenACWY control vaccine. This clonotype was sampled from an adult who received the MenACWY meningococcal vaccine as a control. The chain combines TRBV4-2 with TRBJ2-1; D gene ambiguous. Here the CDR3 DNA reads TGTGCCAGCAGCCAAGGTACTCGTTGGAATGAGCAGTTCTTC. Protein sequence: CASSQGTRWNEQFF.